The 32 T cell receptor beta chains given below trace back to one sample, sequenced in a study of identical twins. TCRdb independently ran MiXCR on the 5' RACE reads; one entry per CDR3 protein. The data contain about 570,000 distinct CDR3 sequences, around 9.6% of them singletons. These data were also reused for a study on yellow fever vaccine responses in identical twins.

The sample was PBMCs. These TCRs come from a woman aged 18-29 years in good health.

The V and J genes are TRBV20-1 and TRBJ1-4; D uncertain. The CDR3 contains 14 residues. Trimming cost V 1 base and J 4 bases, with 10 bases left between them. Germline loops: CDR1 DFQATT, CDR2 SNEGSKA (reference sequence). The CDR3 region is CSARALGGNEKLFF. The CDR3 DNA sequence: TGCAGTGCTAGAGCTCTGGGAGGTAATGAAAAACTGTTTTTT.

This clonotype was detected only a few times. The chain joins TRBV19 to TRBJ2-1; 9 bases line up with TRBD2. The junction had 13 bases not matched to a gene; V was cut back by 4 bases and J by 3 bases. CDR1 is LNHDA and CDR2 is SQIVND in the germline V gene (reference sequence). This CDR3 spans 18 amino acids. In nucleotides, the CDR3 is TGTGCCAGTAGTACCGCGACCTTAGCGGGAGAAAGCTACAATGAGCAGTTCTTC. It yields the protein CASSTATLAGESYNEQFF.

This clonotype appeared many times. The V and J genes are TRBV5-1 and TRBJ1-3, with D hard to call. Germline V gene lookup returns CDR1 SGHRS and CDR2 YFSETQ. The ends were cut back, 0 bases at V and 4 bases at J, with 11 bases in the middle. The CDR3 runs 15 residues. Here the CDR3 DNA reads TGCGCCAGCAGCTTGGGGTCGGCAGGCGGAAACACCATATATTTT. This encodes CASSLGSAGGNTIYF.

This chain connects TRBV20-1 to TRBJ2-3; 8 bases agree with TRBD1. V was clipped by 4 bases and J by 2 bases; unmatched bases: 14. There are 17 residues in the CDR3. The germline V gene encodes CDR1 DFQATT and CDR2 SNEGSKA (reference sequence). CDR3 DNA: TGCAGTGCTAAAGACTTCCGCTCAGGGGGCCCCACAGATACGCAGTATTTT. This encodes CSAKDFRSGGPTDTQYF.

This clonotype was recorded at least ten times. The genes are TRBV27 and TRBJ2-1, with no clear D. This CDR3 comprises 13 residues. Trimming left V 3 bases short and J 2 bases short, with 5 bases between. Germline CDR1 MNHEY, CDR2 SMNVEV (reference sequence). CDR3 coding DNA: TGTGCCAGCAGTTTCGACACCTACAATGAGCAGTTCTTC. This sequence encodes CASSFDTYNEQFF.

The chain uses TRBV3-1 and TRBJ2-1, with unresolved D. Trimming shortened V by 5 bases and J by 8 bases, and 16 bases separated the two germline ends. The CDR3 is made up of 14 amino acids. Germline CDR1 is LGHDT and CDR2 is YNNKEL (reference sequence). The CDR3 reads CASSSPTDRDEQFF. CDR3 bases: TGTGCCAGCAGCTCCCCGACGGATCGAGATGAGCAGTTCTTC.

This chain connects TRBV7-8 to TRBJ2-6; D remains unclear. V dropped 2 bases and J dropped 0 bases, with 14 bases sitting between them. Germline CDR1 is SGHVS and CDR2 is FQNEAQ. The CDR3 totals 18 residues. CDR3 nucleotides: TGTGCCAGCAGCTTAACGCCCTTTTTGGACTCTGGGGCCAACGTCCTGACTTTC. Its translation: CASSLTPFLDSGANVLTF. The full variable domain, in which reference TRBV7-8 and TRBJ2-6 provide the parts outside the CDR3, is GAGVSQSPRYKVAKRGQDVALRCDPISGHVSLFWYQQALGQGPEFLTYFQNEAQLDKSGLPSDRFFAERPEGSVSTLKIQRTQQEDSAVYLCASSLTPFLDSGANVLTFGAGSRLTVL.

This clonotype showed up just a few times. CDR3 in DNA: TGTGCCAGCAGCTTGGGGGGGCAAGATACGCAGTATTTT. Encoded protein: CASSLGGQDTQYF. The gene calls are TRBV7-9 and TRBJ2-3; tentatively, D is TRBD2 (7 bases). CDR1 and CDR2 (germline): SEHNR, FQNEAQ (reference sequence). The V end lost 3 bases, the J end lost 5 bases, and 9 bases lay between the germline ends. CDR3 length: 13 amino acids.

This chain connects TRBV2 to TRBJ2-1; 7 bases map to TRBD2. V trimming: 10 bases; J trimming: 0 bases; junction bases outside the gene matches: 6. Germline V gives CDR1 SNHLY, CDR2 FYNNEI. The CDR3 has 14 residues. The CDR3 spells CATVGGGSYNEQFF. The CDR3 nucleotides read TGTGCCACCGTGGGGGGGGGCTCCTACAATGAGCAGTTCTTC.

This clonotype came up many times. The chain carries TRBV12-3 or TRBV12-4 and TRBJ1-2; 9 bases line up with TRBD1. CDR3 size: 16 residues. The V segment lost 1 base and the J segment 8 bases; nucleotides outside the gene matches: 11. The CDR3 here is CASSLGGGQGVGGYTF. The CDR3, as DNA: TGTGCCAGCAGTTTAGGAGGGGGACAGGGCGTAGGAGGCTACACCTTC.

At least ten counts were recorded for this clonotype. The gene calls are TRBV4-3 and TRBJ1-6; the match to TRBD1 covers 7 bases. There are 15 residues in the CDR3. Germline assignment: CDR1 LGHNA and CDR2 YSLEER. Unmatched junction bases numbered 8, after V lost 2 bases and J lost 10 bases. CDR3 in DNA: TGCGCCAGCAGCCAACTGAGACAGGGCAAATCACCCCTCCACTTT. Translation: CASSQLRQGKSPLHF.

Points on this clonotype: The junction and the germline gene differ at one end; a read error may be behind it. This chain uses TRBV5-6 with TRBJ2-5, with a tentative D call TRBD2 (6 bases). The CDR3 contains 12 residues. The germline V gene encodes CDR1 SGHDT and CDR2 YYEEEE. CDR3: CASSSHRETQYF. The CDR3 DNA follows: TGTGCCAGCAGCTCTCATCGGGAGACTCAGTACTTC.

This clonotype was seen only a few times. The chain recombines TRBV4-3 with TRBJ2-3; TRBD1 matches at 8 bases. The CDR3 length is 15 residues. In germline, CDR1 is LGHNA, CDR2 YSLEER. J lost 0 bases, V lost 2 bases, and 1 base had no gene match. The CDR3 is CASSQWTGSTDTQYF. CDR3 in DNA: TGCGCCAGCAGCCAATGGACAGGGAGCACAGATACGCAGTATTTT.

This clonotype has only a few counts. The genes are TRBV7-2 and TRBJ2-7, with D possibly TRBD1 on 5 matching bases. This CDR3 spans 16 amino acids. V was pared by 2 bases and J by 2 bases, with 16 bases between. Per germline, CDR1 SGHTA and CDR2 FQGNSA. The CDR3 region is CASSLQGPLGTYEQYF. The CDR3 DNA sequence: TGTGCCAGCAGCTTACAGGGTCCCCTGGGTACCTACGAGCAGTACTTC.

This clonotype was seen more than once but under ten times. The chain couples TRBV5-1 to TRBJ1-5; 7 bases are shared with TRBD1. V shed 1 base, J shed 3 bases, and the junction held 4 bases outside the gene matches. This CDR3 is 15 amino acids long. Germline-derived CDR1 and CDR2 are SGHRS and YFSETQ. The CDR3 spells CASSLTGQPNQPQHF. Here the CDR3 DNA reads TGCGCCAGCAGCTTGACGGGACAGCCCAATCAGCCCCAGCATTTT. Combining the CDR3 with reference TRBV5-1 and TRBJ1-5 gives the whole variable domain KAGVTQTPRYLIKTRGQQVTLSCSPISGHRSVSWYQQTPGQGLQFLFEYFSETQRNKGNFPGRFSGRQFSNSRSEMNVSTLELGDSALYLCASSLTGQPNQPQHFGDGTRLSIL.

V and J are TRBV11-1 and TRBJ2-3, with TRBD1 matching 7 bases. V dropped 5 bases and J dropped 4; count of bases not matched to a gene: 27. Germline CDR1 and CDR2: SGHAT and FQDESV (reference sequence). This CDR3 has 21 amino acids. CDR3 residues: CASSPQSGTASNFYLPDTQYF. CDR3 DNA: TGTGCCAGCAGCCCCCAATCCGGGACAGCCTCTAACTTCTACCTTCCAGATACGCAGTATTTT.

The CDR3 sequence: CASSGRVGLAKNIQYF. CDR3 coding DNA: TGTGCCAGCAGCGGAAGGGTGGGGCTAGCCAAAAACATTCAGTACTTC. The V gene is TRBV7-2, the J gene TRBJ2-4; D may be TRBD1 (5 bases). CDR3 length equals 16 residues. Germline V gene sequence: CDR1 SGHTA, CDR2 FQGNSA. The V gene lost 5 bases and the J gene lost 0 bases, with 14 bases spanning the gap.

The chain uses TRBV5-1 and TRBJ2-4, with 10 bases identical to TRBD2. This CDR3 is built from 18 residues. Unmatched junction bases numbered 11, after V lost 4 bases and J lost 1 base. CDR1 SGHRS and CDR2 YFSETQ come from the germline V gene. DNA for the CDR3: TGCGCCAGCAGCCGGGACTCTAGCGGGAGTCCCGCCAAAAACATTCAGTACTTC. It codes for CASSRDSSGSPAKNIQYF.

Many counts were recorded for this clonotype. The V gene is TRBV12-3 or TRBV12-4, the J gene TRBJ2-2, with a possible D match to TRBD2 (7 bases). The V and J ends lost 3 bases and 5 bases respectively, with 10 bases between them. The CDR3 is made up of 14 amino acids. The chain's CDR3 is CASSLGGRTGELFF. The CDR3, as DNA: TGTGCCAGCAGTTTGGGGGGGCGAACCGGGGAGCTGTTTTTT.

There are a few counts of this clonotype. This chain connects TRBV5-1 to TRBJ2-1, with D possibly TRBD1 on 5 matching bases. Germline-derived CDR1 and CDR2 are SGHRS and YFSETQ. V was clipped by 0 bases and J by 4 bases, with 11 bases between them. The CDR3 has 15 residues. The CDR3 protein is CASSLVSRDYNEQFF. The CDR3 DNA sequence: TGCGCCAGCAGCTTGGTATCCAGGGATTACAATGAGCAGTTCTTC.

J is TRBJ2-7 and V is TRBV28, with 8 bases that match TRBD2. V trimming: 8 bases; J trimming: 4 bases; junction bases outside the gene matches: 7. The CDR3 sequence is 13 residues long. From germline, CDR1 is MDHEN and CDR2 SYDVKM. This CDR3 reads CASHSGNSYEQYF. DNA of the CDR3: TGTGCCAGCCATAGCGGGAATAGTTACGAGCAGTACTTC.

Only a few counts were recorded for this clonotype. The chain uses TRBV18 and TRBJ2-3; D uncertain. CDR3 length equals 14 residues. The V end was cut by 6 bases, the J end by 4 bases, with 14 bases between. CDR1 and CDR2 from the germline V gene are KGHSH and LQKENI. The CDR3 DNA reads TGTGCCAGCTCCAATGGGGTGTCTGCAGATACGCAGTATTTT. This encodes CASSNGVSADTQYF.

This clonotype was picked up many times. CDR3 DNA: TGTGCCATCAGCGAGGCACTCGAGCAGTACTTC. Translated, it gives CAISEALEQYF. The chain carries TRBV10-3 and TRBJ2-7; D not certain. The CDR3 has 11 amino acids. Germline CDR1 is ENHRY and CDR2 is SYGVKD. The V end was cut by 6 bases, the J end by 6 bases, with 9 bases between.

This clonotype was observed many times. The chain links TRBV11-2 to TRBJ2-1; 8 nucleotides match TRBD1. This CDR3 has 16 residues. Germline values: CDR1 SGHAT, CDR2 FQNNGV. Trimming removed 5 bases from V and 7 bases from J; junction bases left unmatched: 13. CDR3 nucleotides: TGTGCCAGCAGCACCGGACGACAGGGGTCAATGAATGAGCAGTTCTTC. It encodes CASSTGRQGSMNEQFF.

The chain couples TRBV20-1 to TRBJ2-7, with unresolved D. V was cut by 0 bases and J by 3 bases, with 9 bases left in between. The germline CDR1 and CDR2 sequences are DFQATT and SNEGSKA (reference sequence). This CDR3 has 13 amino acids. CDR3 amino acids: CSARESSLYEQYF. The CDR3 nucleotides read TGCAGTGCTAGAGAATCGAGCCTCTACGAGCAGTACTTC.

The V call is TRBV9, the J call TRBJ2-1; the match to TRBD2 covers 10 bases. The germline gives CDR1 SGDLS, CDR2 YYNGEE. V gave up 4 bases and J gave up 8 bases; unmatched junction bases: 12. The CDR3 length is 16 residues. In DNA, the CDR3 is TGTGCCAGCAGCTCTCCTAGCGGGGGACGCAGAGATGAGCAGTTCTTC. It specifies CASSSPSGGRRDEQFF.

In its sample, this clonotype was seen a few times. The V call is TRBV2, the J call TRBJ2-3; 8 bases match TRBD1. The CDR3 has 14 residues. V gave up 7 bases and J gave up 3 bases; unmatched junction bases: 6. Looked up from germline, CDR1 is SNHLY and CDR2 is FYNNEI. CDR3 in DNA: TGTGCCAGCAAGACACAGGGGGTAACAGATACGCAGTATTTT. Translation: CASKTQGVTDTQYF.

This clonotype was recorded a few times. V usage is TRBV21-1 and J usage is TRBJ2-1. TRBV21-1 is a pseudogene. This CDR3 region has 15 residues. The chain's CDR3 is CASSKALPSYNEQFF. CDR3 DNA: TGTGCCAGCAGCAAAGCACTTCCTTCCTACAATGAGCAGTTCTTC.

The sample holds many counts of this clonotype. The chain uses TRBV20-1 and TRBJ2-1; 12 bases line up with TRBD2. With V trimmed by 2 bases and J by 7 bases, 9 bases remained unmatched. The CDR3 totals 16 residues. The germline gives CDR1 DFQATT, CDR2 SNEGSKA (reference sequence). CDR3 in DNA: TGCAGTGCTAGATCCTCTAGCGGGAGGGCCCGGAATGAGCAGTTCTTC. This codes for CSARSSSGRARNEQFF.

This rearrangement joins TRBV11-1 to TRBJ2-1, with 13 positions matching TRBD2. From germline, CDR1 is SGHAT and CDR2 FQDESV (reference sequence). V gave up 7 bases and J gave up 8 bases; unmatched junction bases: 17. The CDR3 length is 18 residues. The CDR3 coding sequence is TGTGCCAGCATCGGGAAGAGACTAGCGGGAGGCCAGTCCGATGAGCAGTTCTTC. Amino acid sequence: CASIGKRLAGGQSDEQFF.

The chain joins TRBV20-1 to TRBJ2-7; D is perhaps TRBD2 (5 bases). The germline gives CDR1 DFQATT, CDR2 SNEGSKA (reference sequence). Trimming removed 3 bases from V and 2 bases from J, with 8 bases in between. This CDR3 region has 12 residues. Written as DNA, the CDR3 is TGCAGTGCTAGCGGGGATACCTACGAGCAGTACTTC. Its protein is CSASGDTYEQYF.

V and J are TRBV27 and TRBJ2-2; 7 nucleotides match TRBD1. The CDR3 is 17 residues long. With V trimmed by 10 bases and J by 2 bases, 16 bases remained unmatched. The germline V gene has CDR1 MNHEY and CDR2 SMNVEV (reference sequence). CDR3: CATTYFRQGTNTGELFF. In DNA form, the CDR3 reads TGTGCCACCACCTATTTTAGACAGGGAACAAACACCGGGGAGCTGTTTTTT.